The 17 T cell receptor beta chains below all came from one sample that was sequenced in a study of blood T cell repertoires in COVID-19. Clones were sequenced by immunoSEQ multiplex PCR, and TCRdb holds only the in-frame ones, with some missing. Here the sample spans around 170,000 clones, 70% to 90% being singletons. The sample taken for sequencing was peripheral blood. These receptors all stem from a man aged 55 to 69 with COVID-19, enrolled during active disease.

The rearrangement joins TRBV12-3 or TRBV12-4 to TRBJ1-5, with 7 positions matching TRBD1. V lost 5 bases, J lost 11 bases, and 9 bases stayed unmatched. The CDR3 runs to 13 residues. CDR3 nucleotide sequence: TGTGCCAGCAGTCGGACAGGTCCAATGTCCCAGCATTTT. The encoded protein is CASSRTGPMSQHF.

A single count supports this clone. V usage is TRBV5-1 and J usage is TRBJ2-1; D perhaps matches TRBD1 (5 bases). Trimming pared 6 bases from V and 5 bases from J, leaving 18 bases between. Germline lookup yields CDR1 SGHRS and CDR2 YFSETQ. The CDR3 has 15 residues. Written as DNA, the CDR3 is TGCGCCAGCACCCCTTTTGGTGGGGCCGACAATGAGCAGTTCTTC. It codes for CASTPFGGADNEQFF.

This chain uses TRBV19 with TRBJ1-5, with D uncertain. The V and J ends lost 3 bases and 2 bases respectively, with 8 bases between them. Germline V gene lookup returns CDR1 LNHDA and CDR2 SQIVND (reference sequence). The CDR3 consists of 14 residues. In nucleotides, the CDR3 is TGTGCCAGTAGTATGCCGGAGGGCAATCAGCCCCAGCATTTT. The encoded protein is CASSMPEGNQPQHF.

In DNA, the CDR3 is TGTGCCAGTACCATCTGGGGACAGGGGGTTTTAGGGGAGCTGTTTTTT. As protein: CASTIWGQGVLGELFF. The rearrangement uses TRBV19 and TRBJ2-2, with TRBD1 identical over 11 bases. There are 16 residues in the CDR3. V was pared by 7 bases and J by 8 bases, with 12 bases of the junction left unmatched. Germline CDR1 reads LNHDA; CDR2 reads SQIVND (reference sequence).

This clone was recorded only once. The chain has TRBV14 and TRBJ2-7; 11 nucleotides line up with TRBD2. Germline V CDR1 and CDR2: SGHDN, FVKESK. Trimming at V came to 4 bases and at J to 3 bases, leaving 5 bases not matched to a gene. CDR3 length: 15 amino acids. CDR3 DNA sequence: TGTGCCAGCAGCCCCATAGCGGGAGGGAACTACGAGCAGTACTTC. This codes for CASSPIAGGNYEQYF.

This clone was counted a single time. The chain has TRBV19 and TRBJ2-7; D uncertain. The CDR3 is made up of 13 amino acids. Trimming pared 0 bases from V and 6 bases from J, leaving 9 bases between. Germline-derived CDR1 and CDR2 are LNHDA and SQIVND (reference sequence). The CDR3 nucleotides read TGTGCCAGTAGTATAGAGCCCTATCTCGAGCAGTACTTC. Its protein product is CASSIEPYLEQYF.

Comment on this clone: Other nucleotide sequences from this sample produce the same CDR3. The CDR3 DNA follows: TGTGCCAGCAGTTTAAACGGGGCAACTAATGAAAAACTGTTTTTT. Translating it yields CASSLNGATNEKLFF. The chain has TRBV28 and TRBJ1-4; D gene uncertain. The CDR3 has 15 residues. CDR1 and CDR2 from the germline V gene are MDHEN and SYDVKM. The V and J ends lost 2 bases and 0 bases respectively, with 7 bases between them.

The CDR3 bases are TGTGCCAGCAAAGTGGAAGGGGCTGGTACTGAAGCTTTCTTT. Its protein product is CASKVEGAGTEAFF. The chain recombines TRBV2 with TRBJ1-1; a weak D match, TRBD1 (5 bases). Germline V gives CDR1 SNHLY, CDR2 FYNNEI. V dropped 7 bases and J dropped 5 bases, with 17 bases sitting between them. The CDR3 is 14 amino acids.

The rearrangement uses TRBV7-9 and TRBJ2-7; 10 bases agree with TRBD2. Losses at the gene ends were 2 bases for V and 5 bases for J; bases not matched to a gene: 9. The CDR3 totals 16 residues. Per the germline V gene, CDR1 is SEHNR and CDR2 is FQNEAQ (reference sequence). CDR3 sequence reads: CASSLRSSGSLNEQYF. CDR3 DNA: TGTGCCAGCAGCTTAAGGTCTAGCGGGAGTCTAAACGAGCAGTACTTC. Full variable domain (remainder filled in from reference TRBV7-9 and TRBJ2-7): DTGVSQNPRHKITKRGQNVTFRCDPISEHNRLYWYRQTLGQGPEFLTYFQNEAQLEKSRLLSDRFSAERPKGSFSTLEIQRTEQGDSAMYLCASSLRSSGSLNEQYFGPGTRLTVT.

The J gene is TRBJ1-3, the V gene TRBV6-5, with 8 bases fitting TRBD1. The CDR3 totals 14 residues. V shed 7 bases and J 4 bases; nucleotides not matched to a gene: 6. Germline CDR1 MNHEY, CDR2 SVGAGI. The CDR3 DNA reads TGTGCCAGCAAGAGACAGGGGCGAGGAAACACCATATATTTT. Translated: CASKRQGRGNTIYF.

Only a few counts were recorded for this clone. The rearrangement links TRBV5-1 to TRBJ1-5; the match to TRBD1 covers 7 bases. Germline loops: CDR1 SGHRS, CDR2 YFSETQ. The CDR3 loop spans 14 amino acids. V lost 5 bases and J lost 4; bases outside the gene matches: 6. CDR3 DNA: TGCGCCAGCAGTCCCGGGACAGTTAATCAGCCCCAGCATTTT. Amino acid sequence: CASSPGTVNQPQHF.

Note on this clone: Additional DNA sequences in this sample encode the identical CDR3. The CDR3 loop reads CASSPGQGPYEQYF. CDR3 DNA sequence: TGTGCCAGCTCACCGGGACAGGGCCCCTACGAGCAGTACTTC. The V and J genes are TRBV18 and TRBJ2-7; 9 nucleotides line up with TRBD1. Germline CDR1 reads KGHSH; CDR2 reads LQKENI. V was clipped by 3 bases and J by 2 bases; unmatched bases: 2. This CDR3 comprises 14 residues.

V usage is TRBV7-2 and J usage is TRBJ2-2, with TRBD1 as a possible D gene (5 bases). Germline V gene sequence: CDR1 SGHTA, CDR2 FQGNSA. Trimming pared 4 bases from V and 6 bases from J, leaving 15 bases between. There are 15 residues in the CDR3. The CDR3 DNA is TGTGCCAGCAGCTACGCAGGGTGGGTGGCCGGGGAGCTGTTTTTT. It is translated as CASSYAGWVAGELFF.

The V and J genes are TRBV28 and TRBJ2-1, with TRBD2 matching 11 bases. CDR1 and CDR2 (germline): MDHEN, SYDVKM. The CDR3 has 16 amino acids. The V and J ends lost 4 bases and 7 bases, in that order; junction bases with no gene match: 9. CDR3 loop: CASSSYSGGVDNEQFF. The CDR3 nucleotides read TGTGCCAGCAGTTCATATAGCGGGGGGGTGGATAATGAGCAGTTCTTC.

The chain carries TRBV5-1 and TRBJ2-3, with 9 bases fitting TRBD1. V trimming: 4 bases; J trimming: 3 bases; junction bases outside the gene matches: 6. Germline CDR1 and CDR2: SGHRS and YFSETQ. The CDR3 length is 15 residues. The CDR3 loop is CASSPGQGKTDTQYF. The CDR3 DNA reads TGCGCCAGCAGCCCGGGACAGGGTAAGACAGATACGCAGTATTTT.

This clone was seen more than once but under ten times. The chain carries TRBV9 and TRBJ1-6; 7 bases agree with TRBD1. With 3 bases clipped from V and 8 bases from J, the junction kept 5 bases outside the gene matches. The CDR3 contains 14 residues. CDR1 SGDLS and CDR2 YYNGEE come from the germline V gene. For the CDR3, the DNA is TGTGCCAGCAGCGCAAGAACAGGGGATTCACCCCTCCACTTT. Translated, it gives CASSARTGDSPLHF.

The chain employs TRBV30 and TRBJ2-3; a possible D gene is TRBD1 (7 bases). Germline V lookup: CDR1 GTSNPN, CDR2 SVGIG (reference sequence). The CDR3 extends over 15 amino acids. Trimming pared 2 bases from V and 1 base from J, leaving 13 bases between. The CDR3 bases are TGTGCCTGGAGTAGACAGGGACTTGGCACAGATACGCAGTATTTT. Residues: CAWSRQGLGTDTQYF.